This T cell receptor beta chain was sequenced during a study of shared clonotypes between healthy human individuals. Study results and limitations: It was expected that sequencing depth would affect clonotype sharing among donors. On the whole, naive subsets had larger estimated richness than memory subsets had. Sharing across four donors was highest in naive CD4 (roughly 5%) and lowest in memory CD8 (around 0.4%).

A note on this clone: Its antigen remains unidentified.

The data were produced by immunoSEQ multiplex PCR, yet TCRdb's version contains in-frame clones alone and is incomplete. This sample has some 2,000,000 clones, with less than 95% found just once. Positive CCR7 selection of CD45RO-negative cells yielded the naive CD8 cells, and terminally differentiated effector memory CD45RA+ cells were excluded. Those who donated were healthy HIV-negative adults, with no recent acute infections or vaccinations reported. The V segment lost 3 bases and the J segment 5 bases; nucleotides outside the gene matches: 9. The CDR3 spans 15 residues. Germline loops: CDR1 SGHDT, CDR2 YYEEEE.

This chain connects TRBV5-6 to TRBJ1-2; 8 nucleotides match TRBD1. The source is a man aged 18-30 years in good health. The sample consisted of naive CD8+ T cells sorted from blood. This chain's CDR3 is CASSSTGEGKYGYTF. CDR3 DNA sequence: TGTGCCAGCAGCTCGACAGGGGAGGGGAAGTATGGCTACACCTTC.